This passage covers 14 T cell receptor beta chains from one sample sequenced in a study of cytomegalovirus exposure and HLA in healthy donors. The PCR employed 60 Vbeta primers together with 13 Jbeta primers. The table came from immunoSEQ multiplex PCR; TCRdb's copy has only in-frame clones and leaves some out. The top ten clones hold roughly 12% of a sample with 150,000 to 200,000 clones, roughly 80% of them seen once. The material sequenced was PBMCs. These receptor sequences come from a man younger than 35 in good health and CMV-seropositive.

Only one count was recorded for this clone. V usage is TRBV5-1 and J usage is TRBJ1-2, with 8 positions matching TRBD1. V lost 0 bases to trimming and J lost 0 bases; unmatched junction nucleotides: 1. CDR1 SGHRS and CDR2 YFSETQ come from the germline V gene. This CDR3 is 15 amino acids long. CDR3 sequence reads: CASSLATGANYGYTF. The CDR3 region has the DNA TGCGCCAGCAGCTTGGCGACAGGGGCTAACTATGGCTACACCTTC.

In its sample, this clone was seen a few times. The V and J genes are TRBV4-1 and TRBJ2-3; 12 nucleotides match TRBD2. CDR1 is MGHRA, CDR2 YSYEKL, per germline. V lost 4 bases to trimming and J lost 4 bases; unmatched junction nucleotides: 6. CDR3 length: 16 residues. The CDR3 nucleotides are TGCGCCAGCAGCCCCAGACTAGCGGGAGTAGCAGATACGCAGTATTTT. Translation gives CASSPRLAGVADTQYF.

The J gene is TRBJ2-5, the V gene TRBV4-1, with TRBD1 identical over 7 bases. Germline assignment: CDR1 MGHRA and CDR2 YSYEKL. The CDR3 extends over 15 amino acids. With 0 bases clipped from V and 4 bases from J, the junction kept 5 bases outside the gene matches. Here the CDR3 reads CASSQEGQKTETQYF. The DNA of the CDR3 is TGCGCCAGCAGCCAAGAGGGACAGAAGACAGAGACCCAGTACTTC.

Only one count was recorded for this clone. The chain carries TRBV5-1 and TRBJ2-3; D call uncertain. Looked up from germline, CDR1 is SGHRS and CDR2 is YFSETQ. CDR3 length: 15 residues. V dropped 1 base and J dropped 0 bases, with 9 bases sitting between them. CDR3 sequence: CASSLTHTSTDTQYF. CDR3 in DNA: TGCGCCAGCAGCTTGACACACACGAGCACAGATACGCAGTATTTT. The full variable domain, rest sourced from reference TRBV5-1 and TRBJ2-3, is KAGVTQTPRYLIKTRGQQVTLSCSPISGHRSVSWYQQTPGQGLQFLFEYFSETQRNKGNFPGRFSGRQFSNSRSEMNVSTLELGDSALYLCASSLTHTSTDTQYFGPGTRLTVL.

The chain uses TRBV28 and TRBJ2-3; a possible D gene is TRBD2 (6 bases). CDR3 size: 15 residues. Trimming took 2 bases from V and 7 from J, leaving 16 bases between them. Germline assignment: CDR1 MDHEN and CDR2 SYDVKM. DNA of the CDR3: TGTGCCAGCAGTTTACATCAGTTGGGGGGAAATACGCAGTATTTT. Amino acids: CASSLHQLGGNTQYF. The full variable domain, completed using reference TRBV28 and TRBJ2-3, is DVKVTQSSRYLVKRTGEKVFLECVQDMDHENMFWYRQDPGLGLRLIYFSYDVKMKEKGDIPEGYSVSREKKERFSLILESASTNQTSMYLCASSLHQLGGNTQYFGPGTRLTVL.

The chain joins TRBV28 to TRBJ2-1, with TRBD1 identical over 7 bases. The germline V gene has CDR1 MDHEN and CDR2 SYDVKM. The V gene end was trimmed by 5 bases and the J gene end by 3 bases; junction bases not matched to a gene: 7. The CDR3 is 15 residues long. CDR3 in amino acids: CASSLNRDSYNEQFF. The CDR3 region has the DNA TGTGCCAGCAGTCTAAACCGGGACAGCTACAATGAGCAGTTCTTC.

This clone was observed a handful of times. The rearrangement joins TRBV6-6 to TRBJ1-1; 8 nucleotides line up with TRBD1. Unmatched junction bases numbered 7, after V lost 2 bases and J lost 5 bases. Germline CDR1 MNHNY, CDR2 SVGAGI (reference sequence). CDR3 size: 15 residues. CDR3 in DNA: TGTGCCAGCAGTTACAGAAGACAGGGGTGGACTGAAGCTTTCTTT. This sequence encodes CASSYRRQGWTEAFF.

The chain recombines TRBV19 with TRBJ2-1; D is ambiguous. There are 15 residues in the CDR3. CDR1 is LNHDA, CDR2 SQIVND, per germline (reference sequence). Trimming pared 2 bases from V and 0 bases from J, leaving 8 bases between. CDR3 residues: CASSIQQSSYNEQFF. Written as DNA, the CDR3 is TGTGCCAGTAGTATACAACAGAGCTCCTACAATGAGCAGTTCTTC.

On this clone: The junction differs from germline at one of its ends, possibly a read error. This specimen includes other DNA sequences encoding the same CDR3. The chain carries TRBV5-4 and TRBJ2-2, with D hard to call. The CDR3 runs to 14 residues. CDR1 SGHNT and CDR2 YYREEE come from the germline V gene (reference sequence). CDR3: CASSLVSNTGELFF. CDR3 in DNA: TGTGCCAGTAGCTTGGTGTCTAACACCGGGGAGCTGTTTTTT.

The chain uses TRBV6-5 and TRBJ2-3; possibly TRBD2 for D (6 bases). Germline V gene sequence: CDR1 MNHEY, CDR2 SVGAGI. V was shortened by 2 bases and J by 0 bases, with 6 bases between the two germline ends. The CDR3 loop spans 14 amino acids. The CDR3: CASSYRGSTDTQYF. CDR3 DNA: TGTGCCAGCAGTTACCGGGGGAGCACAGATACGCAGTATTTT.

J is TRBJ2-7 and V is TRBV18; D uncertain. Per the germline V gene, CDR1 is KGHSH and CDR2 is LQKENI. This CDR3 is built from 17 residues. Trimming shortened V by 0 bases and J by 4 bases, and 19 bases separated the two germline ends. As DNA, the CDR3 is TGTGCCAGCTCACCACCCGCATCCCATGACTTTTCTTACGAGCAGTACTTC. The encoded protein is CASSPPASHDFSYEQYF.

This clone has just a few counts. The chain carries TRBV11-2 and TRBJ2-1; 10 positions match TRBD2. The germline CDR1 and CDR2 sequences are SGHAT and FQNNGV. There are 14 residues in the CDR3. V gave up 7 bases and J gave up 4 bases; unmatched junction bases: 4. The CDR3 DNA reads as TGTGCCAGCACACTAGCGGGGACGTACAATGAGCAGTTCTTC. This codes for CASTLAGTYNEQFF.

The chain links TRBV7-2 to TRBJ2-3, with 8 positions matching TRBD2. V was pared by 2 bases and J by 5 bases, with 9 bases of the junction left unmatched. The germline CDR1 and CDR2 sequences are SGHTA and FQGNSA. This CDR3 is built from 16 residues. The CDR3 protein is CASSLRSGGQEDTQYF. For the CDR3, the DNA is TGTGCCAGCAGCTTACGGTCGGGAGGGCAGGAAGATACGCAGTATTTT.

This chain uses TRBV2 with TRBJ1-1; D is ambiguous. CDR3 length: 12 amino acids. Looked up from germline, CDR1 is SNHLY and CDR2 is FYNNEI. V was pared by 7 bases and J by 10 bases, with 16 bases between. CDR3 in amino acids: CASIGSASGAFF. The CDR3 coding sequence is TGTGCCAGCATTGGGTCGGCTTCGGGAGCTTTCTTT.